This T cell receptor beta chain is drawn from a study of CD8 T cells in Susac syndrome. This clonotype was detected only once. Age- and sex-matched healthy donors served as the control group. The CDR3 spans 14 residues. Between the trimmed V and J ends, which lost 5 bases and 2 bases, there was a span of 13 bases. Germline CDR1 MDHEN, CDR2 SYDVKM. When the RNA was reverse transcribed, random hexamers were used with an input of roughly 0.45 to 1 ug. TCRdb called the immunoSEQ multiplex PCR reads again in MiXCR, with one record for every CDR3 protein. The table lists 150,000 to 200,000 distinct CDR3 sequences, about 90% of them singletons.

The TCR sequence derives from a human donor in good health. Specimen: CD4+ T cells from PBMCs. The J gene is TRBJ2-7, the V gene TRBV28; D is ambiguous. The CDR3 DNA is TGTGCCAGCAGTACTATAAAAATCCCCTACGAGCAGTACTTC. Encoded protein: CASSTIKIPYEQYF.